One sample yielded the 32 T cell receptor beta chains listed below, sequenced in a study of blood T cell repertoires in COVID-19. Assay: immunoSEQ multiplex PCR; the TCRdb copy retains only in-frame clones and omits some. The sample lists about 440,000 clones, roughly 90% occurring once. Source material: peripheral blood. The receptor source for this set is a woman in her twenties or thirties with acute or convalescent COVID-19.

This clone appeared a single time. This chain uses TRBV21-1 with TRBJ2-7; TRBD2, as called in the table, went unchecked against the DNA. TRBV21-1 is a known pseudogene. The CDR3 runs 19 residues. The CDR3 spells CASSKVALAGGPGAHEQYF. CDR3 DNA sequence: TGTGCCAGCAGCAAAGTAGCACTAGCGGGGGGGCCAGGAGCTCACGAGCAGTACTTC.

This clone was counted a few times. The chain has TRBV19 and TRBJ1-6; 7 bases are shared with TRBD1. The CDR3 contains 15 residues. J gave up 2 bases and V 5 bases, and 3 bases lay outside the gene matches. Per the germline V gene, CDR1 is LNHDA and CDR2 is SQIVND (reference sequence). The CDR3 nucleotides read TGTGCCAGTAGTCCAACAGGGGCCTATAATTCACCCCTCCACTTT. This gives the protein CASSPTGAYNSPLHF.

This rearrangement joins TRBV3-1 (or the pseudogene TRBV3-2) to TRBJ1-1; 8 nucleotides match TRBD1. The junction had 13 bases not matched to a gene; V was cut back by 2 bases and J by 11 bases. The CDR3 covers 15 residues. Germline CDR1 LGHDT, CDR2 YNNKEL (reference sequence). CDR3 in amino acids: CASSQSGQGRPYAFF. The CDR3 DNA sequence: TGTGCCAGCAGCCAATCCGGACAGGGCCGCCCTTACGCTTTCTTT.

V and J are TRBV9 and TRBJ2-5; TRBD1 aligns across 7 bases. V gave up 3 bases and J gave up 5 bases; unmatched junction bases: 7. The germline V gene encodes CDR1 SGDLS and CDR2 YYNGEE. This CDR3 contains 14 residues. CDR3 in DNA: TGTGCCAGCAGCGACAGGGGTCAGGGGGAGACCCAGTACTTC. Residues: CASSDRGQGETQYF.

The V gene is TRBV2, the J gene TRBJ1-1, with D perhaps matching TRBD1 (6 bases). The germline CDR1 and CDR2 sequences are SNHLY and FYNNEI. This CDR3 region has 13 residues. Deletions cut 9 bases from V and 5 bases from J, with 16 bases between. CDR3 DNA sequence: TGTGCCAGAGCGTCAGGGGAAGGGACTGAAGCTTTCTTT. It encodes CARASGEGTEAFF.

The J gene is TRBJ2-6, the V gene TRBV27; 8 bases match TRBD1. This CDR3 has 11 residues. With 9 bases clipped from V and 9 bases from J, the junction kept 1 base outside the gene matches. From germline, CDR1 is MNHEY and CDR2 SMNVEV (reference sequence). CDR3 coding DNA: TGTGCCAGGGACAGGGTCAACGTCCTGACTTTC. Its protein is CARDRVNVLTF.

J is TRBJ1-6 and V is TRBV5-1; the match to TRBD1 covers 10 bases. CDR3 length: 18 amino acids. The V gene end was trimmed by 4 bases and the J gene end by 4 bases; junction bases not matched to a gene: 11. Germline CDR1 is SGHRS and CDR2 is YFSETQ. As DNA, the CDR3 is TGCGCCAGCAGCCCCGGTGGACAGGGGGTTTCGTATAATTCACCCCTCCACTTT. Translation: CASSPGGQGVSYNSPLHF.

The chain links TRBV3-1 (or the pseudogene TRBV3-2) to TRBJ1-1; no clear D. The CDR3 is 13 amino acids. In germline, CDR1 is LGHDT, CDR2 YNNKEL (reference sequence). V was trimmed by 5 bases and J by 6 bases, leaving 13 bases between them. CDR3 region: CASSTGRHAEAFF. CDR3 bases: TGTGCCAGCAGCACGGGAAGGCACGCTGAAGCTTTCTTT.

This chain connects TRBV30 to TRBJ2-7; tentative D call: TRBD1 (5 bases). The germline V gene has CDR1 GTSNPN and CDR2 SVGIG (reference sequence). This CDR3 region has 13 residues. Trimming pared 5 bases from V and 5 bases from J, leaving 16 bases between. The CDR3 DNA follows: TGTGCCTGGGCTAAACCGGCAGGGCACGAGCAGTACTTC. Encoded protein: CAWAKPAGHEQYF.

The gene calls are TRBV6-1 and TRBJ1-5; the D gene is possibly TRBD1 (5 bases). CDR3 length equals 12 residues. Germline V gives CDR1 MNHNS, CDR2 SASEGT. V dropped 6 bases and J dropped 7 bases, with 10 bases sitting between them. CDR3 DNA: TGTGCCAGCAGCCCCAGGGAACAGCCCCAGCATTTT. Protein: CASSPREQPQHF.

This sequence joins TRBV30 and TRBJ1-1, with D possibly TRBD1 on 5 matching bases. There are 11 residues in the CDR3. Trimming shortened V by 4 bases and J by 7 bases, and 10 bases separated the two germline ends. Per germline, CDR1 GTSNPN and CDR2 SVGIG (reference sequence). CDR3 coding DNA: TGTGCCTGGAATGGGGCGGTTGAAGCTTTCTTT. Translation gives CAWNGAVEAFF.

The chain carries TRBV5-5 and TRBJ1-1; D possibly corresponds to TRBD1 (5 bases). The V and J ends lost 0 bases and 9 bases respectively, with 12 bases between them. The CDR3 has 13 amino acids. Germline V gives CDR1 SGHKS, CDR2 YYEKEE (reference sequence). CDR3 amino acids: CASSLAGDGKAFF. DNA of the CDR3: TGTGCCAGCAGCTTGGCGGGGGACGGGAAAGCTTTCTTT.

This clone was counted a single time. V usage is TRBV5-3 and J usage is TRBJ2-7, with 7 bases fitting TRBD1. TRBV5-3 is an open reading frame whose function is uncertain. The V segment lost 1 base and the J segment 5 bases; nucleotides outside the gene matches: 6. This CDR3 has 14 amino acids. CDR3 bases: TGTGCCAGAAGCTTGCGGTCAGGGGGTAACGAGCAGTACTTC. This gives the protein CARSLRSGGNEQYF.

The chain uses TRBV21-1 and TRBJ2-7; the D call of TRBD1 is as the table states it, not checked on the DNA. TRBV21-1 is marked as a pseudogene. The CDR3 is 15 residues long. DNA for the CDR3: TGTGCCAGCAGCAAAGCCCTGGACAGGGCCTACGAGCAGTACTTC. It encodes CASSKALDRAYEQYF.

The V call is TRBV12-3 or TRBV12-4, the J call TRBJ2-5; maybe TRBD2 (5 bases). V was trimmed by 3 bases and J by 5 bases, leaving 10 bases between them. The CDR3 spans 13 residues. The CDR3 here is CASSFRSGETQYF. The CDR3 region has the DNA TGTGCCAGCAGTTTCCGATCGGGGGAGACCCAGTACTTC.

The rearrangement joins TRBV15 to TRBJ2-7, with 9 bases fitting TRBD1. Germline loops: CDR1 LNHNV, CDR2 YYDKDF (reference sequence). CDR3 length: 14 residues. Trimming took 5 bases from V and 7 from J; bases not matched to a gene: 9. CDR3 sequence reads: CATSPLDRGEEQYF. The CDR3 nucleotides read TGTGCCACCAGCCCTCTGGACAGGGGAGAGGAGCAGTACTTC.

This chain joins TRBV7-3 and TRBJ2-7, with 11 nucleotides matching TRBD2. This CDR3 region has 17 residues. J gave up 3 bases and V 2 bases, and 9 bases lay outside the gene matches. CDR1 and CDR2 from the germline V gene are SGHTA and FQGTGA. The CDR3 sequence is CASSLLAGGPTFYEQYF. CDR3 bases: TGTGCCAGCAGCTTACTAGCGGGGGGCCCTACCTTCTACGAGCAGTACTTC.

The V gene is TRBV13, the J gene TRBJ2-5; the D gene is possibly TRBD1 (6 bases). This CDR3 spans 14 amino acids. The germline V gene encodes CDR1 PRHDT and CDR2 FYEKMQ (reference sequence). Deletions cut 7 bases from V and 2 bases from J, with 14 bases between. For the CDR3, the DNA is TGTGCCAGCACATTACAGGGTGGGCAAGAGACCCAGTACTTC. Residues: CASTLQGGQETQYF.

The rearrangement links TRBV18 to TRBJ1-5; D not resolved. Germline values: CDR1 KGHSH, CDR2 LQKENI. CDR3 length equals 16 residues. Trimming stripped 0 bases from V and 6 bases from J, with 15 bases between. CDR3 bases: TGTGCCAGCTCACCACCGGGTGTTGCGGGGAGTCAGCCCCAGCATTTT. Translating gives CASSPPGVAGSQPQHF.

J is TRBJ2-1 and V is TRBV7-2; D remains unclear. Germline lookup yields CDR1 SGHTA and CDR2 FQGNSA. CDR3 size: 17 residues. V lost 2 bases and J lost 0, with 14 bases in between. CDR3 coding DNA: TGTGCCAGCAGCTTACTTGGTCTTTCCAGCTCCTACAATGAGCAGTTCTTC. Protein product: CASSLLGLSSSYNEQFF.

This chain links TRBV5-4 with TRBJ1-5, with D maybe TRBD1 (5 bases). This CDR3 spans 13 amino acids. Germline-derived CDR1 and CDR2 are SGHNT and YYREEE (reference sequence). Deletions cut 4 bases from V and 4 bases from J, with 9 bases between. CDR3 DNA sequence: TGTGCCAGCAGCCCTGGACAAAATCAGCCCCAGCATTTT. Protein: CASSPGQNQPQHF.

This chain uses TRBV14 with TRBJ2-1; 7 bases match TRBD2. Germline-derived CDR1 and CDR2 are SGHDN and FVKESK. The J segment lost 9 bases and the V segment lost 1 base, leaving 3 bases of the junction unmatched. The CDR3 sequence is 13 residues long. CDR3 protein: CASSQGQRGEQFF. CDR3 DNA sequence: TGTGCCAGCAGCCAAGGACAGCGGGGTGAGCAGTTCTTC.

The rearrangement joins TRBV4-2 to TRBJ2-5, with unresolved D. The CDR3 consists of 17 residues. The V end was cut by 1 base, the J end by 0 bases, with 15 bases between. Germline lookup yields CDR1 LGHNA and CDR2 YNFKEQ. CDR3 nucleotide sequence: TGTGCCAGCAGCCAAGGGGTGGGCTCAGCCGACCAAGAGACCCAGTACTTC. Translation gives CASSQGVGSADQETQYF.

J is TRBJ1-4 and V is TRBV4-1; tentatively, D is TRBD1 (6 bases). V dropped 4 bases and J dropped 5 bases, with 17 bases sitting between them. CDR3 size: 16 residues. Germline lookup yields CDR1 MGHRA and CDR2 YSYEKL. The CDR3 sequence: CASSLGHGQSNEKLFF. The DNA of the CDR3 is TGCGCCAGCAGCCTCGGGCATGGACAGTCGAATGAAAAACTGTTTTTT.

The chain couples TRBV10-1 to TRBJ2-7; D is perhaps TRBD1 (5 bases). Germline-derived CDR1 and CDR2 are WNHNN and SYGVQD (reference sequence). V was shortened by 5 bases and J by 3 bases, with 17 bases between the two germline ends. CDR3 size: 15 residues. The CDR3 spells CASSRWQGNNYEQYF. CDR3 in DNA: TGCGCCAGCAGTCGGTGGCAGGGAAACAACTACGAGCAGTACTTC.

This rearrangement joins TRBV14 to TRBJ1-5; D gene uncertain. V was shortened by 0 bases and J by 9 bases, with 6 bases between the two germline ends. There are 12 residues in the CDR3. Germline-derived CDR1 and CDR2 are SGHDN and FVKESK. The CDR3 bases are TGTGCCAGCAGCCAAGAGGCGGGGCCCCAGCATTTT. Translation: CASSQEAGPQHF.

The V gene is TRBV5-1, the J gene TRBJ1-1; TRBD1 is a possible D gene (5 bases). V was shortened by 4 bases and J by 5 bases, with 18 bases between the two germline ends. CDR3 length: 15 amino acids. Germline assignment: CDR1 SGHRS and CDR2 YFSETQ. The CDR3 sequence: CASSPTPGRATEAFF. CDR3 bases: TGCGCCAGCAGCCCCACACCGGGCAGGGCTACTGAAGCTTTCTTT.

The chain joins TRBV5-5 to TRBJ2-1; perhaps TRBD2 as D (6 bases). Per the germline V gene, CDR1 is SGHKS and CDR2 is YYEKEE (reference sequence). The CDR3 extends over 15 amino acids. With 1 base removed from V and 2 bases from J, the gap between germline ends came to 10 bases. DNA for the CDR3: TGTGCCAGCAGCTTGACGGGACTTACCTACAATGAGCAGTTCTTC. This translates into CASSLTGLTYNEQFF.

This chain joins TRBV28 and TRBJ2-5, with 9 nucleotides matching TRBD2. The ends lost 4 bases at V and 3 bases at J; junction bases unmatched: 12. There are 17 residues in the CDR3. Germline loops: CDR1 MDHEN, CDR2 SYDVKM. CDR3 DNA sequence: TGTGCCAGCAGTTCCCTTTCGGTAGCGGGGGCGAAAGAGACCCAGTACTTC. Translated: CASSSLSVAGAKETQYF.

The rearrangement links TRBV19 to TRBJ1-6, with unresolved D. The CDR3 totals 18 residues. V shed 5 bases and J shed 0 bases, with 17 bases lying between them. CDR1 and CDR2 from the germline V gene are LNHDA and SQIVND (reference sequence). CDR3 region: CASSFRHTASSYNSPLHF. The DNA for the CDR3 is TGTGCCAGTAGTTTCCGACACACCGCGAGCTCCTATAATTCACCCCTCCACTTT. The full variable domain, in which reference TRBV19 and TRBJ1-6 provide the parts outside the CDR3, is DGGITQSPKYLFRKEGQNVTLSCEQNLNHDAMYWYRQDPGQGLRLIYYSQIVNDFQKGDIAEGYSVSREKKESFPLTVTSAQKNPTAFYLCASSFRHTASSYNSPLHFGNGTRLTVT.

The chain has TRBV18 and TRBJ1-5, with D perhaps TRBD1 (6 bases). The CDR3 sequence is 15 residues long. Between the trimmed V and J ends, which lost 2 bases and 4 bases, there was a span of 12 bases. Germline V gene data show CDR1 as KGHSH and CDR2 as LQKENI. CDR3 region: CASSPSRQGNQPQHF. The CDR3 DNA reads TGTGCCAGCTCACCAAGTAGGCAGGGGAATCAGCCCCAGCATTTT.

The chain joins TRBV20-1 to TRBJ1-3, with D unresolved. The CDR3 sequence is 11 residues long. Germline assignment: CDR1 DFQATT and CDR2 SNEGSKA (reference sequence). Trimming shortened V by 5 bases and J by 7 bases, and 9 bases separated the two germline ends. The DNA for the CDR3 is TGCAGTGCTTTACGGTGGAACACCATATATTTT. Translating gives CSALRWNTIYF.